These 20 T cell receptor beta chains share one sample of origin, sequenced in a study of CD8 T cells in ankylosing spondylitis. MiXCR, applied by TCRdb to the 5' RACE reads, yields one record per CDR3 protein. The sample carries some 240,000 distinct CDR3 sequences, under 20% recorded once. Sequences were obtained from blood, either unsorted or a sorted T cell fraction (not recorded which). The receptors stem from a male donor with ankylosing spondylitis or in good health (not recorded which).

This clonotype was seen more than once but under ten times. The chain combines TRBV7-6 with TRBJ2-7; 11 positions match TRBD1. Germline V gene data show CDR1 as SGHVS and CDR2 as FNYEAQ. CDR3 length equals 15 residues. V shed 1 base, J shed 4 bases, and the junction held 3 bases outside the gene matches. CDR3 loop: CASSLGDRGVYEQYF. In DNA, the CDR3 is TGTGCCAGCAGCTTAGGGGACAGGGGGGTGTACGAGCAGTACTTC.

This clonotype has only a few counts. V usage is TRBV5-6 and J usage is TRBJ2-2; D unclear. Deletions cut 0 bases from V and 3 bases from J, with 12 bases between. The germline CDR1 and CDR2 sequences are SGHDT and YYEEEE. There are 16 residues in the CDR3. CDR3: CASSLVRSGDTGELFF. The CDR3 DNA is TGTGCCAGCAGCTTGGTTAGGAGTGGGGACACCGGGGAGCTGTTTTTT.

This clonotype has a handful of counts. The chain uses TRBV29-1 and TRBJ2-7, with a possible D match to TRBD2 (6 bases). V was trimmed by 4 bases and J by 3 bases, leaving 16 bases between them. The CDR3 extends over 14 amino acids. Germline V gene data show CDR1 as SQVTM and CDR2 as ANQGSEA. The CDR3: CSVVMQGGFYEQYF. As DNA, the CDR3 is TGCAGCGTTGTGATGCAGGGAGGCTTCTACGAGCAGTACTTC.

The genes are TRBV29-1 and TRBJ2-4; D is possibly TRBD1 (5 bases). V was clipped by 4 bases and J by 7 bases, with 14 bases between them. This CDR3 comprises 13 residues. CDR1 is SQVTM and CDR2 is ANQGSEA in the germline V gene. CDR3 nucleotides: TGCAGCGTTGTTCAGGGTACCGTGAACATTCAGTACTTC. Its translation is CSVVQGTVNIQYF.

This clonotype has ten or more counts. The genes are TRBV18 and TRBJ2-5; 9 nucleotides agree with TRBD2. Trimming at V came to 0 bases and at J to 2 bases, leaving 1 base not matched to a gene. The CDR3 has 15 amino acids. Germline V gene sequence: CDR1 KGHSH, CDR2 LQKENI. The CDR3 DNA sequence: TGTGCCAGCTCACCACCGACTAGCGGACAAGAGACCCAGTACTTC. Encoded protein: CASSPPTSGQETQYF. Supplemented by reference TRBV18 and TRBJ2-5, the full variable domain reads NAGVMQNPRHLVRRRGQEARLRCSPMKGHSHVYWYRQLPEEGLKFMVYLQKENIIDESGMPKERFSAEFPKEGPSILRIQQVVRGDSAAYFCASSPPTSGQETQYFGPGTRLLVL.

The chain combines TRBV29-1 with TRBJ2-1; TRBD1 matches 9 bases. CDR1 and CDR2 from the germline V gene are SQVTM and ANQGSEA. The CDR3 sequence is 12 residues long. With V trimmed by 5 bases and J by 9 bases, 5 bases remained unmatched. The CDR3 here is CSVPTGGGEQFF. The CDR3 bases are TGCAGCGTTCCGACAGGGGGTGGTGAGCAGTTCTTC.

The J gene is TRBJ2-5, the V gene TRBV5-5, with a possible D match to TRBD1 (6 bases). This CDR3 has 17 amino acids. CDR1 is SGHKS and CDR2 is YYEKEE in the germline V gene (reference sequence). V lost 4 bases to trimming and J lost 1 base, with 20 bases between them. This CDR3 reads CASSPKWAGDLQETQYF. The CDR3 DNA sequence: TGTGCCAGCAGCCCTAAGTGGGCAGGGGACCTCCAAGAGACCCAGTACTTC.

CDR3 sequence: CASSQESLGGEQFF. CDR3 in DNA: TGCGCCAGCAGCCAAGAATCCCTAGGGGGTGAGCAGTTCTTC. This chain links TRBV4-3 with TRBJ2-1; TRBD1 is a possible D gene (6 bases). This CDR3 contains 14 residues. Germline CDR1 LGHNA, CDR2 YSLEER. The V end was cut by 0 bases, the J end by 9 bases, with 12 bases between.

The chain uses TRBV4-2 and TRBJ1-1; D remains ambiguous. Per germline, CDR1 LGHNA and CDR2 YNFKEQ. The ends were cut back, 0 bases at V and 6 bases at J, with 17 bases in the middle. The CDR3 length is 16 residues. CDR3 loop: CASSQDYQTTIPEAFF. The CDR3 DNA reads as TGTGCCAGCAGCCAAGATTACCAGACCACTATTCCTGAAGCTTTCTTT.

V usage is TRBV20-1 and J usage is TRBJ2-7; TRBD1 is a possible D gene (5 bases). Germline CDR1 reads DFQATT; CDR2 reads SNEGSKA (reference sequence). This CDR3 has 15 residues. V lost 0 bases to trimming and J lost 2 bases, with 14 bases between them. CDR3 nucleotides: TGCAGTGCTAGAGATCACGACAGCCTTCCCTACGAGCAGTACTTC. Translation: CSARDHDSLPYEQYF.

The chain recombines TRBV6-2 or TRBV6-3 with TRBJ2-1; maybe TRBD2 (6 bases). This CDR3 comprises 17 residues. V lost 2 bases and J lost 5, with 19 bases in between. CDR1 is MNHEY, CDR2 SVGEGT, per germline. The CDR3 region is CASSYDQFTSLHNEQFF. CDR3 sequence (DNA): TGTGCCAGCAGTTACGACCAGTTTACTAGCCTCCACAATGAGCAGTTCTTC.

This clonotype was seen many times. The CDR3 bases are TGTGCTAGTGGCGCGTGGGCGGGATCCACCGGGGAGCTGTTTTTT. Residues: CASGAWAGSTGELFF. The V gene is TRBV12-5, the J gene TRBJ2-2; possible D gene TRBD2, 6 bases. Germline V gene lookup returns CDR1 LGHNT and CDR2 FRNRAP. CDR3 length: 15 amino acids. V lost 6 bases and J 4 bases, leaving 15 bases between the germline ends.

Many counts were recorded for this clonotype. The CDR3 sequence is CASSVGTSGRIYTGELFF. CDR3 DNA sequence: TGTGCCAGCAGCGTAGGGACTAGCGGGAGGATCTACACCGGGGAGCTGTTTTTT. V usage is TRBV9 and J usage is TRBJ2-2; 14 bases agree with TRBD2. Germline V gives CDR1 SGDLS, CDR2 YYNGEE. The CDR3 is made up of 18 amino acids. Trimming removed 0 bases from V and 3 bases from J; junction bases left unmatched: 4.

This clonotype has only a few counts. This chain connects TRBV24-1 to TRBJ2-7, with TRBD1 matching 8 bases. Per germline, CDR1 KGHDR and CDR2 SFDVKD. The CDR3 sequence is 13 residues long. V dropped 5 bases and J dropped 1; count of bases not matched to a gene: 0. The DNA for the CDR3 is TGTGCCACCAGTGGGACAGGGTCCTACGAGCAGTACTTC. Residues: CATSGTGSYEQYF.

This clonotype appeared many times. The chain combines TRBV28 with TRBJ2-2; D is unclear. The germline V and J ends were trimmed by 4 bases and 0 bases, with 18 bases remaining between them. Germline assignment: CDR1 MDHEN and CDR2 SYDVKM. This CDR3 has 18 amino acids. The CDR3 is CASSSHRRSRTNTGELFF. Here the CDR3 DNA reads TGTGCCAGCAGTTCCCACCGGCGGTCGCGGACGAACACCGGGGAGCTGTTTTTT.

This clonotype showed up just a few times. This chain connects TRBV7-2 to TRBJ2-7; D is ambiguous. Per the germline V gene, CDR1 is SGHTA and CDR2 is FQGNSA. The V and J ends lost 5 bases and 7 bases respectively, with 9 bases between them. The CDR3 runs 11 residues. This chain's CDR3 is CASSLLLEQYF. The CDR3 DNA reads as TGTGCCAGCAGCCTCCTACTTGAGCAGTACTTC.

This clonotype was observed many times. V and J are TRBV12-3 or TRBV12-4 and TRBJ2-7; 8 positions agree with TRBD2. J gave up 2 bases and V 6 bases, and 3 bases lay outside the gene matches. The CDR3 is 13 amino acids. CDR3 region: CASSPGLAYEQYF. The DNA for the CDR3 is TGTGCCAGCAGCCCGGGACTAGCCTACGAGCAGTACTTC.

This clonotype was seen repeatedly, ten times or more. The chain links TRBV4-1 to TRBJ1-1; D not certain. CDR3 length: 12 amino acids. The germline CDR1 and CDR2 sequences are MGHRA and YSYEKL. V gave up 0 bases and J gave up 5 bases, with 4 bases separating them. As DNA, the CDR3 is TGCGCCAGCAGCCAAGATCCTACTGAAGCTTTCTTT. Protein sequence: CASSQDPTEAFF.

The table lists this clonotype with a few counts. The chain links TRBV12-3 or TRBV12-4 to TRBJ2-1, with D perhaps being TRBD1 or TRBD2 (6 bases each). V lost 1 base, J lost 3 bases, and 10 bases lay in between. The CDR3 has 15 amino acids. The CDR3, as DNA: TGTGCCAGCAGTTTAGAGGGGGGACTCTACAATGAGCAGTTCTTC. This gives the protein CASSLEGGLYNEQFF.

V gene TRBV11-2 combines with J gene TRBJ2-2; D unclear. V shed 3 bases and J shed 0 bases, with 8 bases lying between them. CDR3 size: 15 residues. From germline, CDR1 is SGHAT and CDR2 FQNNGV. Written as DNA, the CDR3 is TGTGCCAGCAGCTTCAATTATCCGAACACCGGGGAGCTGTTTTTT. Amino acid sequence: CASSFNYPNTGELFF.